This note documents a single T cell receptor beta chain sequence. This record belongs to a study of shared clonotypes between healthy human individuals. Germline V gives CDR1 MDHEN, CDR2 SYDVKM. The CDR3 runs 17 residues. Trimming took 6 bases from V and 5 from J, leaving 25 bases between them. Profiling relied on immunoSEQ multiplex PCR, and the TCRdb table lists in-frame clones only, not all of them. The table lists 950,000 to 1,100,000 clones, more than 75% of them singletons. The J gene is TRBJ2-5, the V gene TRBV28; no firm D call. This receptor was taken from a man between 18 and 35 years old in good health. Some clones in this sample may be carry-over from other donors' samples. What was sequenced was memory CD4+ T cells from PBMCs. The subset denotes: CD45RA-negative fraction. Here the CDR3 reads CASRPMLKYGRPETQYF. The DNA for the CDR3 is TGTGCCAGCAGACCCATGTTGAAGTACGGACGTCCGGAGACCCAGTACTTC.